This TCR beta chain was captured by sequencing in a study of blood T cell repertoires in COVID-19. As for the study in general: The origin of the acute and convalescent COVID-19 samples was the United States, Italy and Spain.

As handled by the study authors: The assay estimated nucleated cells by amplifying reference gene primers. TCRdb keeps only in-frame clones here, not all; method: immunoSEQ multiplex PCR. Clonal size and the V and J genes are those of that table, whereas D and trimming came from the DNA. The table lists about 200,000 clones, about 83% of them singletons. The ends lost 5 bases at V and 3 bases at J; junction bases unmatched: 10. Germline CDR1 reads SGHTS; CDR2 reads YDEGEE. CDR3 length: 16 amino acids. This TCR was sampled from a woman aged 25 to 45 who had been exposed to COVID-19. The chain recombines TRBV5-8 with TRBJ2-2, with 7 positions matching TRBD1. Sample: PBMCs or T cells enriched from blood (not recorded which). CDR3: CASRENWDSYTGELFF. CDR3 in DNA: TGTGCCAGCAGAGAGAACTGGGACAGCTACACCGGGGAGCTGTTTTTT.